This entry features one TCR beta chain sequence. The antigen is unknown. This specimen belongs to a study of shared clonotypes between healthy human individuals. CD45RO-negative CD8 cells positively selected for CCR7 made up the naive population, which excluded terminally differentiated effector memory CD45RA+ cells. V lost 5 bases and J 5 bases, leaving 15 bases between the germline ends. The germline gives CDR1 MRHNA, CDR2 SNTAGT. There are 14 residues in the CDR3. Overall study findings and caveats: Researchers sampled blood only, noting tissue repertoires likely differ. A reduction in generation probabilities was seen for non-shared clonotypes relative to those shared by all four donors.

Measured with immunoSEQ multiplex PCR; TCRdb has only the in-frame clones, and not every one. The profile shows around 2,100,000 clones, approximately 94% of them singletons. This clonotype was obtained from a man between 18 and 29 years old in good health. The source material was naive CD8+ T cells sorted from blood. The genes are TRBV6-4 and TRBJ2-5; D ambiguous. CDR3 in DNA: TGTGCCAGCAGTAGGGCCCTAGGAGCGGAGACCCAGTACTTC. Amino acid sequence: CASSRALGAETQYF.